These 14 T cell receptor beta chains were sequenced from one sample in a study of Graves' ophthalmopathy and Graves' hyperthyroidism. Amplification targeted the TCR beta CDR3 regions, with RNA transcripts as the source material. HTBI-primed first-round RT-PCR preceded second-round multiplex PCR. MiXCR, run by TCRdb on the multiplex PCR reads, gives a single entry per CDR3 protein. The sample comprises about 1.2 million distinct CDR3 sequences, 35% to 45% of which are singletons, and around 10% rests with the top ten. The sample taken for sequencing was peripheral blood or thyroid tissue (not recorded which). The receptors shown here come from an adult man with Graves' hyperthyroidism.

This clonotype has at least ten counts. This chain joins TRBV12-3 or TRBV12-4 and TRBJ1-6, with D maybe TRBD1 (6 bases). V gave up 5 bases and J gave up 7 bases, with 15 bases separating them. This CDR3 spans 15 amino acids. This CDR3 reads CASSPPGHRNSPLHF. In DNA, the CDR3 is TGTGCCAGCAGTCCCCCGGGACATAGGAATTCACCCCTCCACTTT.

In the case of this clonotype: A junction end diverges from the germline sequence, so it may reflect a read error. V gene TRBV7-9 combines with J gene TRBJ2-7; possibly TRBD1 for D (6 bases). There are 11 residues in the CDR3. Germline V gives CDR1 SEHNR, CDR2 FQNEAQ (reference sequence). Written as DNA, the CDR3 is TGTGCCAGCAGCCCTACAGGGTTACTTTTCTTC. Protein sequence: CASSPTGLLFF.

This clonotype was counted many times. The J gene is TRBJ1-5, the V gene TRBV20-1, with D unresolved. V gave up 3 bases and J gave up 4 bases, with 10 bases separating them. Germline V gene data show CDR1 as DFQATT and CDR2 as SNEGSKA (reference sequence). This CDR3 comprises 13 residues. The CDR3 sequence is CSASFLANQPQHF. CDR3 coding DNA: TGCAGTGCTAGTTTCTTAGCTAATCAGCCCCAGCATTTT.

This clonotype was counted many times. The gene calls are TRBV29-1 and TRBJ2-2; possible D gene TRBD1, 6 bases. Trimming left V 6 bases short and J 6 bases short, with 20 bases between. The CDR3 covers 15 residues. The germline CDR1 and CDR2 sequences are SQVTM and ANQGSEA. CDR3 DNA: TGCAGCGTCCGGGGCCGGGACACCCTCGCCGGGGAGCTGTTTTTT. It is translated as CSVRGRDTLAGELFF.

The chain carries TRBV11-2 and TRBJ1-5; D gene unclear. V gave up 1 base and J gave up 5 bases, with 6 bases separating them. The V gene's germline CDR1 is SGHAT and CDR2 FQNNGV. The CDR3 extends over 13 amino acids. CDR3 region: CASSLAAYQPQHF. In DNA, the CDR3 is TGTGCCAGCAGCTTAGCGGCATATCAGCCCCAGCATTTT.

V gene TRBV20-1 combines with J gene TRBJ1-1; 8 bases match TRBD1. This CDR3 spans 13 amino acids. The V gene's germline CDR1 is DFQATT and CDR2 SNEGSKA (reference sequence). With V trimmed by 0 bases and J by 8 bases, 5 bases remained unmatched. The chain's CDR3 is CSARDQGATEAFF. In nucleotides, the CDR3 is TGCAGTGCTAGAGATCAGGGGGCAACAGAAGCTTTCTTT.

The V gene is TRBV6-1, the J gene TRBJ1-5, with 7 nucleotides matching TRBD1. The germline V gene has CDR1 MNHNS and CDR2 SASEGT. This CDR3 has 13 residues. The junction had 2 bases not matched to a gene; V was cut back by 6 bases and J by 3 bases. This CDR3 is CASRTGNNQPQHF. CDR3 DNA: TGTGCCAGCAGGACAGGGAACAATCAGCCCCAGCATTTT.

This chain links TRBV29-1 with TRBJ1-4; 7 bases line up with TRBD1. The CDR3 is 15 amino acids. Germline trimming cut 4 bases from V and 1 base from J; bases unmatched to any gene: 6. Germline CDR1 SQVTM, CDR2 ANQGSEA. The CDR3 DNA reads TGCAGCGTTGCCGGGACAGAGGGAACTAATGAAAAACTGTTTTTT. Translation: CSVAGTEGTNEKLFF.

This sequence joins TRBV12-3 or TRBV12-4 and TRBJ1-4; 7 bases match TRBD1. V was clipped by 5 bases and J by 8 bases; unmatched bases: 14. The CDR3 has 16 amino acids. This CDR3 is CASSPQPGTAPEKLFF. CDR3 DNA: TGTGCCAGCAGTCCCCAACCCGGGACAGCACCCGAAAAACTGTTTTTT.

This clonotype came up a few times. The chain uses TRBV14 and TRBJ2-7; a possible D gene is TRBD2 (6 bases). Germline V gene data show CDR1 as SGHDN and CDR2 as FVKESK. V was cut by 4 bases and J by 6 bases, with 19 bases left in between. CDR3 length: 15 amino acids. The CDR3 protein is CASSLAVGGGVEQYF. In DNA form, the CDR3 reads TGTGCCAGCAGCCTAGCGGTGGGAGGCGGGGTCGAGCAGTACTTC.

The V call is TRBV12-3 or TRBV12-4, the J call TRBJ1-2, with D tentatively TRBD1 (5 bases). The CDR3 is 13 residues long. V was shortened by 6 bases and J by 7 bases, with 15 bases between the two germline ends. The CDR3 DNA is TGTGCCAGCAGGGACCGGGTAGGGACTGGCTACACCTTC. Its protein product is CASRDRVGTGYTF.

The gene calls are TRBV7-8 and TRBJ1-1; D call uncertain. Trimming cost V 5 bases and J 5 bases, with 15 bases left between them. The CDR3 consists of 14 residues. Germline assignment: CDR1 SGHVS and CDR2 FQNEAQ. In DNA, the CDR3 is TGTGCCAGCAGCACGACCGCGGGAGGGACTGAAGCTTTCTTT. As protein: CASSTTAGGTEAFF. The complete variable domain, with remaining parts taken from reference TRBV7-8 and TRBJ1-1, reads GAGVSQSPRYKVAKRGQDVALRCDPISGHVSLFWYQQALGQGPEFLTYFQNEAQLDKSGLPSDRFFAERPEGSVSTLKIQRTQQEDSAVYLCASSTTAGGTEAFFGQGTRLTVV.

This clonotype was seen a handful of times. The junction shows a germline mismatch at one end, possibly a read error. This chain links TRBV3-1 with TRBJ1-2, with TRBD1 identical over 8 bases. Germline-derived CDR1 and CDR2 are LGHDT and YNNKEL (reference sequence). This CDR3 contains 12 residues. Here the CDR3 reads CASSTQPGQENF. CDR3 DNA: TGTGCCAGCAGCACACAGCCGGGACAGGAGAACTTC.

This clonotype occurred a few times. Sequence at one end of the junction differs from germline and may be a read error. This rearrangement joins TRBV7-8 to TRBJ1-1; 9 nucleotides align to TRBD1. This CDR3 is 15 amino acids long. Germline CDR1 is SGHVS and CDR2 is FQNEAQ. CDR3 region: CTSSSRTGVNTEAFF. DNA for the CDR3: TGTACCAGCAGCTCTCGGACAGGGGTGAACACTGAAGCTTTCTTT. Full variable domain (outside the CDR3, taken from reference TRBV7-8 and TRBJ1-1): GAGVSQSPRYKVAKRGQDVALRCDPISGHVSLFWYQQALGQGPEFLTYFQNEAQLDKSGLPSDRFFAERPEGSVSTLKIQRTQQEDSAVYLCTSSSRTGVNTEAFFGQGTRLTVV.